This T cell receptor beta chain appears in the sequencing data of a study of T-cell reconstitution after alpha-beta-depleted transplantation in children. The CDR3 is 13 residues long. Per germline, CDR1 DFQATT and CDR2 SNEGSKA (reference sequence). V was pared by 1 base and J by 10 bases, with 15 bases between. Unique molecular identifiers were incorporated into the prepared TCRbeta library. TCRdb passed the PCR reads through MiXCR, listing each CDR3 protein once. The repertoire holds about 410,000 distinct CDR3 sequences, with about a fifth as singletons. The V and J genes are TRBV20-1 and TRBJ2-3; D not certain. The source was PBMCs from the stem cell graft donor, collected from the stem cell graft. This TCR was recovered from a human donor who donated a stem cell graft to a child with acute myeloid leukemia. The CDR3 sequence is CSARVGNSPAQYF. In DNA, the CDR3 is TGCAGTGCTAGAGTTGGGAACTCCCCCGCGCAGTATTTT.